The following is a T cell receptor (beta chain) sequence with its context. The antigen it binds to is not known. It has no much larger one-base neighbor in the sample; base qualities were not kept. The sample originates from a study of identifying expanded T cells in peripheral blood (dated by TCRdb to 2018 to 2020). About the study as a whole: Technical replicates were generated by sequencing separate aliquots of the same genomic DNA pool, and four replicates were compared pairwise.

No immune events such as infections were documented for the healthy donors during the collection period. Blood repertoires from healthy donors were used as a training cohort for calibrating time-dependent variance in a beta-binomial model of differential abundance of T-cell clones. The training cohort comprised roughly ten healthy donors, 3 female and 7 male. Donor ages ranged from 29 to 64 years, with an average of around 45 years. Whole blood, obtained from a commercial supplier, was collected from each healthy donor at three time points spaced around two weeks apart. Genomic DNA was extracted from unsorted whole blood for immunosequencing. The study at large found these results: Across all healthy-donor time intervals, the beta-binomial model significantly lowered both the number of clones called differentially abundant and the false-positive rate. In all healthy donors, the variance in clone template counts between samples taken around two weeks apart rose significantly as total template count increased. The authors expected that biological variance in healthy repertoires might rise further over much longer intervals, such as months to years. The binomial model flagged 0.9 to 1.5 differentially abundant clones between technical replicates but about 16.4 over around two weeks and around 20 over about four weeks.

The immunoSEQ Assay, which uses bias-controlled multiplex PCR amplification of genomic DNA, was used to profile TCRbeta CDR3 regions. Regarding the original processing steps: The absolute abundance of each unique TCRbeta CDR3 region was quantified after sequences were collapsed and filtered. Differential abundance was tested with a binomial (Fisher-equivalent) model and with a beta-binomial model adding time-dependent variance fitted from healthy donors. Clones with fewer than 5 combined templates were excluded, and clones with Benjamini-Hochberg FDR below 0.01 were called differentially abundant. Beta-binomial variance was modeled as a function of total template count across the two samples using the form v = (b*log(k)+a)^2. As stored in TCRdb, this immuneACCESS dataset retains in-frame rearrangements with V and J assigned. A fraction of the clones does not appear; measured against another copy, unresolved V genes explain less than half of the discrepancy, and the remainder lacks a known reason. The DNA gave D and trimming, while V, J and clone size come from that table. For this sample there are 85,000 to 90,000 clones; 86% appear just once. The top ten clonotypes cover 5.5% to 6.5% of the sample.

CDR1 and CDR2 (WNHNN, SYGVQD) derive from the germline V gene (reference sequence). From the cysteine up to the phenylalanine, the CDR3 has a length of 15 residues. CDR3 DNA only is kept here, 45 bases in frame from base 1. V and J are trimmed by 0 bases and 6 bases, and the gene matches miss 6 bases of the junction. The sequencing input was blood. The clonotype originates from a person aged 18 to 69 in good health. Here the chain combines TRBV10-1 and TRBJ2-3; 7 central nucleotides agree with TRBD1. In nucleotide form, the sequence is TGCGCCAGCAGTGAGTCCGGGGACAGTTCCGATACGCAGTATTTT. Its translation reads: CASSESGDSSDTQYF.